The 14 T cell receptor beta chains given below trace back to one sample, sequenced in a study of identical twins. TCRdb re-called the 5' RACE reads with MiXCR, one entry per CDR3 protein. Among 420,000 or so distinct CDR3 sequences listed, less than 20% were seen once. The sample taken for sequencing was naive T cells sorted from blood. These receptors were obtained from a man aged 45 to 65 in good health.

V is TRBV9 and J is TRBJ2-3; perhaps TRBD2 as D (6 bases). V was shortened by 4 bases and J by 3 bases, with 15 bases between the two germline ends. Germline CDR1 SGDLS, CDR2 YYNGEE. The CDR3 is 15 amino acids. CDR3 protein: CASSPGRERTDTQYF. DNA for the CDR3: TGTGCCAGCAGCCCCGGTCGGGAGCGGACAGATACGCAGTATTTT.

In its sample, this clonotype was seen a few times. The CDR3 sequence: CASSQVALSYEQYF. The CDR3 DNA is TGTGCCAGCAGCCAAGTTGCGTTGAGCTACGAGCAGTACTTC. The chain couples TRBV4-2 to TRBJ2-7; D is ambiguous. Germline loops: CDR1 LGHNA, CDR2 YNFKEQ. Trimming took off 1 base at V and 3 bases at J, with 10 bases between the two ends. CDR3 length equals 14 residues.

This clonotype was counted only a few times. The chain has TRBV6-5 and TRBJ2-3; D remains ambiguous. V dropped 0 bases and J dropped 0 bases, with 10 bases sitting between them. The CDR3 spans 16 residues. Germline assignment: CDR1 MNHEY and CDR2 SVGAGI. CDR3 nucleotide sequence: TGTGCCAGCAGTTACTCGAGTTGGGGTAGCACAGATACGCAGTATTTT. Translating it yields CASSYSSWGSTDTQYF.

This clonotype was recorded many times. The chain joins TRBV5-1 to TRBJ2-3; TRBD1 is a possible D gene (5 bases). V was cut by 4 bases and J by 0 bases, with 12 bases left in between. The CDR3 runs to 15 residues. CDR1 is SGHRS, CDR2 YFSETQ, per germline. The CDR3: CASSLGVSSTDTQYF. The CDR3 DNA reads TGCGCCAGCAGCCTAGGGGTTTCTAGCACAGATACGCAGTATTTT.

This clonotype occurred a few times. The chain is built from TRBV4-3 and TRBJ1-1; D is perhaps TRBD1 (5 bases). Trimming stripped 0 bases from V and 1 base from J, with 12 bases between. Per the germline V gene, CDR1 is LGHNA and CDR2 is YSLEER. The CDR3 is 16 amino acids. The CDR3 DNA follows: TGCGCCAGCAGCCAAGATCCGGTTGGGGCGAACACTGAAGCTTTCTTT. Residues: CASSQDPVGANTEAFF.

This chain connects TRBV6-2 or TRBV6-3 to TRBJ2-5; 8 bases are shared with TRBD2. In germline, CDR1 is MNHEY, CDR2 SVGEGT. J lost 1 base, V lost 5 bases, and 3 bases had no gene match. The CDR3 is 14 amino acids. The CDR3 sequence is CASSRGGSQETQYF. The CDR3 nucleotides read TGTGCCAGCAGTCGCGGGGGGTCCCAAGAGACCCAGTACTTC.

This clonotype was seen at least ten times. The chain links TRBV7-9 to TRBJ1-1; D not resolved. CDR1 SEHNR and CDR2 FQNEAQ come from the germline V gene (reference sequence). CDR3 length: 15 amino acids. The V and J ends lost 1 base and 0 bases respectively, with 9 bases between them. The CDR3 DNA follows: TGTGCCAGCAGCTTAGGATCCAGCCTGAACACTGAAGCTTTCTTT. Translating gives CASSLGSSLNTEAFF.

This clonotype was seen more than once but under ten times. The chain recombines TRBV2 with TRBJ2-1; no clear D. The V gene's germline CDR1 is SNHLY and CDR2 FYNNEI. V gave up 8 bases and J gave up 4 bases, with 12 bases separating them. This CDR3 contains 13 residues. This CDR3 reads CASAADNYNEQFF. The CDR3 DNA reads TGTGCCAGCGCGGCCGATAATTACAATGAGCAGTTCTTC. The full variable domain, rest sourced from reference TRBV2 and TRBJ2-1, is EPEVTQTPSHQVTQMGQEVILRCVPISNHLYFYWYRQILGQKVEFLVSFYNNEISEKSEIFDDQFSVERPDGSNFTLKIRSTKLEDSAMYFCASAADNYNEQFFGPGTRLTVL.

The chain recombines TRBV2 with TRBJ2-7, with a weak D call TRBD2 (5 bases). V dropped 5 bases and J dropped 6 bases, with 14 bases sitting between them. The CDR3 is 13 amino acids. Germline V gene data show CDR1 as SNHLY and CDR2 as FYNNEI. CDR3 sequence (DNA): TGTGCCAGCAGTCGTGCGGGCCTCGGCGAGCAGTACTTC. Its protein is CASSRAGLGEQYF.

This clonotype came up a few times. The V gene is TRBV5-1, the J gene TRBJ2-5, with D perhaps matching TRBD1 or TRBD2 (5 bases each). V lost 4 bases and J lost 5, with 12 bases in between. The CDR3 runs to 13 residues. Germline-derived CDR1 and CDR2 are SGHRS and YFSETQ. CDR3 sequence reads: CASSEGEGETQYF. For the CDR3, the DNA is TGCGCCAGCAGCGAAGGAGAGGGGGAGACCCAGTACTTC. Full variable domain (remainder filled in from reference TRBV5-1 and TRBJ2-5): KAGVTQTPRYLIKTRGQQVTLSCSPISGHRSVSWYQQTPGQGLQFLFEYFSETQRNKGNFPGRFSGRQFSNSRSEMNVSTLELGDSALYLCASSEGEGETQYFGPGTRLLVL.

The chain employs TRBV12-3 or TRBV12-4 and TRBJ2-7; D might be TRBD2 (5 bases). V lost 6 bases, J lost 6 bases, and 12 bases lay in between. The CDR3 length is 12 residues. The CDR3 DNA is TGTGCCAGCAGCATCGGCCGGGGCGAGCAGTACTTC. Translated: CASSIGRGEQYF.

The table lists this clonotype with many counts. One junction end disagrees with the germline gene, perhaps due to a read error. This CDR3 is CAGSPPGTVLHGYTF. Here the CDR3 DNA reads TGTGCCGGCTCACCGCCCGGGACAGTTCTGCATGGCTACACCTTC. The chain recombines TRBV18 with TRBJ1-2; TRBD1 matches 7 bases. Looked up from germline, CDR1 is KGHSH and CDR2 is LQKENI. The CDR3 spans 15 residues.

This sequence joins TRBV9 and TRBJ2-1; 8 positions agree with TRBD2. J gave up 0 bases and V 3 bases, and 17 bases lay outside the gene matches. The germline V gene encodes CDR1 SGDLS and CDR2 YYNGEE. This CDR3 comprises 20 residues. The CDR3 loop reads CASSARRGSGAPSSYNEQFF. CDR3 bases: TGTGCCAGCAGCGCCCGACGGGGTAGCGGGGCCCCGAGCTCCTACAATGAGCAGTTCTTC.

This chain joins TRBV5-1 and TRBJ2-7; D unclear. The CDR3 length is 13 residues. The V end lost 4 bases, the J end lost 3 bases, and 11 bases lay between the germline ends. Germline V gene data show CDR1 as SGHRS and CDR2 as YFSETQ. The DNA for the CDR3 is TGCGCCAGCAGCCTAAAGGACGGCTACGAGCAGTACTTC. It specifies CASSLKDGYEQYF.